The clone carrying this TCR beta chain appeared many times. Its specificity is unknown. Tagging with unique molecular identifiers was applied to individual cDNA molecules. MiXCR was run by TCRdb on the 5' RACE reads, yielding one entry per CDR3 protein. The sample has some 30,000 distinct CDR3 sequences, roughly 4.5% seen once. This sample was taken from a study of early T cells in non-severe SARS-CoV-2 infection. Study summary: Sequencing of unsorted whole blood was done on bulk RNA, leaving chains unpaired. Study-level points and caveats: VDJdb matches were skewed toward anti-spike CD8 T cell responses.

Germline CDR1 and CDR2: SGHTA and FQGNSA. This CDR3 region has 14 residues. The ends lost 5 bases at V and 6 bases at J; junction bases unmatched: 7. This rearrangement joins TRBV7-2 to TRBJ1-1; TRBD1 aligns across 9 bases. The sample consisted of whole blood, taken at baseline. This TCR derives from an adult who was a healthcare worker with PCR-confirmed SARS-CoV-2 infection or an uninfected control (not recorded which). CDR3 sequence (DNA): TGTGCCAGCAGCCGGGACAGGGTTGCTTCTGAAGCTTTCTTT. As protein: CASSRDRVASEAFF.